The TCR beta chain under discussion was sequenced for a study of blood T cell repertoires in COVID-19. About the research overall: Samples taken during acute and convalescent COVID-19 were collected in the United States, Italy and Spain. T cells, B-cell-depleted T cells, or PBMCs provided the cDNA or gDNA that served as material.

Study processing details: Scientists estimated how many nucleated cells there were by amplifying reference gene primers. TCRdb keeps only in-frame clones here, not all; method: immunoSEQ multiplex PCR. The V and J calls and clone size were taken over from that table, and D and trimming were inferred from the DNA. The sample has over 250,000 clones, 80% to 90% seen once. The receptor comes from a woman in her seventies with acute or convalescent COVID-19. The sequenced sample was peripheral blood.

The DNA for the CDR3 is TGTGCCAGCTCGGGACAGCAGGGCCTAGGGCAGCCCCAGCATTTT. Amino acids: CASSGQQGLGQPQHF. The chain uses TRBV18 and TRBJ1-5, with TRBD1 matching 7 bases. The germline CDR1 and CDR2 sequences are KGHSH and LQKENI. This CDR3 is 15 amino acids long. The V and J ends lost 6 bases and 7 bases, in that order; junction bases with no gene match: 12.